Presented here are 13 T cell receptor beta chains from one specimen sequenced in a study of tumor and adjacent non-tumor tissue in lung cancer. TCRbeta libraries were built with three rounds of nested PCR, modified from ARM-PCR. TCRdb processed the multiplex PCR reads anew with MiXCR; each CDR3 protein has one entry. The sample shows over 100,000 distinct CDR3 sequences, roughly 73% of them seen only once. No cell sorting was done before RNA was extracted from the tissue. The sample consisted of lung tumor tissue. These receptor sequences come from a woman aged 60-70 years with non-small cell lung cancer.

Comments on this clonotype: The germline gene is not matched at one end of the junction; a read error may be the cause. The V call is TRBV10-2, the J call TRBJ2-7; D might be TRBD1 (6 bases). The germline gives CDR1 WSHSY, CDR2 SAAADI. The CDR3 consists of 14 residues. CDR3 sequence reads: CANSENRASHEQYF. DNA for the CDR3: TGCGCCAACAGTGAGAACAGGGCAAGCCACGAGCAGTACTTC.

In this sample, this clonotype turned up a few times. The J gene is TRBJ1-5, the V gene TRBV5-6; possible D gene TRBD1, 6 bases. The germline CDR1 and CDR2 sequences are SGHDT and YYEEEE. This CDR3 has 16 amino acids. Trimming stripped 1 base from V and 1 base from J, with 12 bases between. CDR3 residues: CASSLYGDNSNQPQHF. CDR3 bases: TGTGCCAGCAGCTTGTATGGGGACAACAGCAATCAGCCCCAGCATTTT.

V and J are TRBV20-1 and TRBJ2-7; the D call may be TRBD1 or TRBD2 (5 bases each). The V and J ends lost 3 bases and 10 bases respectively, with 16 bases between them. CDR1 is DFQATT and CDR2 is SNEGSKA in the germline V gene (reference sequence). The CDR3 is 12 amino acids. This CDR3 reads CSASGQVGEQYF. The CDR3, as DNA: TGCAGTGCTAGCGGACAAGTGGGGGAACAGTACTTC.

As concerns this clonotype: At one end, the junction sequence differs from germline, possibly due to a read error. V and J are TRBV4-1 and TRBJ1-2; no definite D call. Germline CDR1 is MGHRA and CDR2 is YSYEKL. This CDR3 is 14 amino acids long. The CDR3 is CASSQLDGPYDYTF. The DNA of the CDR3 is TGCGCCAGCAGCCAACTGGACGGGCCTTATGACTACACCTTC.

This sequence joins TRBV5-1 and TRBJ2-5, with 7 positions matching TRBD2. The CDR3 runs to 14 residues. Germline V gene data show CDR1 as SGHRS and CDR2 as YFSETQ. Trimming took 7 bases from V and 0 from J; bases not matched to a gene: 6. In DNA form, the CDR3 reads TGCGCCAGCTACGGGGGGTCCCACCAAGAGACCCAGTACTTC. Amino acids: CASYGGSHQETQYF. The whole variable domain, remainder taken from reference TRBV5-1 and TRBJ2-5, is KAGVTQTPRYLIKTRGQQVTLSCSPISGHRSVSWYQQTPGQGLQFLFEYFSETQRNKGNFPGRFSGRQFSNSRSEMNVSTLELGDSALYLCASYGGSHQETQYFGPGTRLLVL.

About this clonotype itself: Without the conserved terminal phenylalanine or tryptophan, this CDR3 likely stems from a read error. This CDR3 reads CANSLLGTGETQYL. CDR3 nucleotides: TGTGCCAACAGCTTATTAGGGACAGGAGAGACCCAGTACTTA. The chain employs TRBV7-2 and TRBJ2-5; 8 nucleotides line up with TRBD1. This CDR3 comprises 14 residues. From germline, CDR1 is SGHTA and CDR2 FQGNSA.

Concerning this clonotype itself: A junction boundary mismatches the germline segment, possibly from a read error. V usage is TRBV30 and J usage is TRBJ2-2; D gene ambiguous. Germline V gene lookup returns CDR1 GTSNPN and CDR2 SVGIG (reference sequence). This CDR3 has 14 amino acids. CDR3 sequence (DNA): TGTGCCCGGAGTGCTGTGATCACCACCGGGGAGCTGTTTTTT. Residues: CARSAVITTGELFF.

A remark on this clonotype: Germline and junction disagree at one end, which may indicate a read error. The chain recombines TRBV6-5 with TRBJ1-6; 9 nucleotides agree with TRBD1. Germline assignment: CDR1 MNHEY and CDR2 SVGAGI. CDR3 length: 16 amino acids. CDR3 sequence (DNA): TGTGCCTGCAGTTACAAAGGGACAGGGAGGAATACACCCCTCCACTTT. It is translated as CACSYKGTGRNTPLHF.

Worth noting for this clonotype: Possible read error: a much larger clone is one base away. The chain joins TRBV20-1 to TRBJ1-2; D gene ambiguous. CDR1 DFQATT and CDR2 SNEGSKA come from the germline V gene (reference sequence). V was pared by 5 bases and J by 0 bases, with 10 bases between. The CDR3 consists of 13 residues. The CDR3 coding sequence is TGCAGTGCTTGTGACACAACTAACTATGGCTACACCTTC. It yields the protein CSACDTTNYGYTF.

About this clonotype itself: At one end the junction does not follow the germline gene, possibly because of a read error. The chain combines TRBV11-2 with TRBJ2-2, with D perhaps matching TRBD2 (6 bases). This CDR3 region has 14 residues. CDR1 and CDR2 (germline): SGHAT, FQNNGV. In nucleotides, the CDR3 is TGTGCCAGCACCCTCCGACTAGATTCCGGGGAGCTGCTTTTT. This encodes CASTLRLDSGELLF.

Note on this clonotype: A read error may explain this, as a much larger clone is one base away. The CDR3 DNA reads as TGTGCCATCAGATCCGACGGAGATACGCAGTATTTT. Its translation: CAIRSDGDTQYF. The chain uses TRBV12-3 or TRBV12-4 and TRBJ2-3; no firm D call. This CDR3 has 12 residues. The germline V and J ends were trimmed by 10 bases and 5 bases, with 13 bases remaining between them.

As concerns this clonotype: The junction departs from germline at one end; a sequencing error may be responsible. The gene calls are TRBV11-2 and TRBJ2-4; D possibly corresponds to TRBD2 (7 bases). The CDR3 sequence is 16 residues long. Per the germline V gene, CDR1 is SGHAT and CDR2 is FQNNGV. CDR3 region: CARSPVRGGVGDIQYF. The CDR3 bases are TGTGCCAGGAGTCCCGTCAGAGGGGGGGTCGGAGACATTCAATACTTC.

About this clonotype: At one end the junction does not follow the germline gene, possibly because of a read error. The CDR3 reads CANSFDRASGGVEQFF. The CDR3 DNA is TGTGCCAACAGCTTTGATCGAGCTAGCGGGGGTGTTGAGCAGTTCTTC. The rearrangement joins TRBV11-2 to TRBJ2-1; 10 positions match TRBD2. CDR1 and CDR2 (germline): SGHAT, FQNNGV. CDR3 length: 16 amino acids.